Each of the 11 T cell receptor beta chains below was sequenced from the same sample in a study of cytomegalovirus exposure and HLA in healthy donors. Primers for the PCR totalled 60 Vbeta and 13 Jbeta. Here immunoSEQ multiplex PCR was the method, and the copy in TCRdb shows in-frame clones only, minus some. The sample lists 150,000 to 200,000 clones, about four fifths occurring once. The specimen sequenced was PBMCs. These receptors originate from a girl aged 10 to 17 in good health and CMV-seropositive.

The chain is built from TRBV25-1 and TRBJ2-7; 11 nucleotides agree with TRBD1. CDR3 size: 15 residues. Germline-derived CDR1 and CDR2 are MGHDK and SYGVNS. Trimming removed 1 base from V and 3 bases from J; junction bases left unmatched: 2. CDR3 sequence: CASSESGTGGYEQYF. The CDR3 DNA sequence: TGTGCCAGCAGTGAATCAGGGACAGGGGGCTACGAGCAGTACTTC.

The CDR3 spells CASSRDRPEAFF. DNA for the CDR3: TGTGCCAGCAGCCGGGACAGGCCAGAAGCTTTCTTT. The chain uses TRBV7-9 and TRBJ1-1, with 8 bases that match TRBD1. V shed 5 bases and J 8 bases; nucleotides not matched to a gene: 4. This CDR3 region has 12 residues. Germline assignment: CDR1 SEHNR and CDR2 FQNEAQ (reference sequence).

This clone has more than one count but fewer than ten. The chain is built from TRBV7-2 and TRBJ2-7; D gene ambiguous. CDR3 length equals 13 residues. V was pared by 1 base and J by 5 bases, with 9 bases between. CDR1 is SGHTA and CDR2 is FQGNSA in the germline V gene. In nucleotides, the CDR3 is TGTGCCAGCAGCTTAGGTTCCCTCCACGAGCAGTACTTC. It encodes CASSLGSLHEQYF.

The CDR3 loop reads CSVVGHTQVQYEAFF. The CDR3 DNA reads as TGCAGCGTTGTGGGCCACACACAGGTCCAATATGAAGCTTTCTTT. The V gene is TRBV29-1, the J gene TRBJ1-1; tentatively, D is TRBD1 (5 bases). The CDR3 has 15 amino acids. Germline CDR1 reads SQVTM; CDR2 reads ANQGSEA. Deletions cut 4 bases from V and 7 bases from J, with 22 bases between.

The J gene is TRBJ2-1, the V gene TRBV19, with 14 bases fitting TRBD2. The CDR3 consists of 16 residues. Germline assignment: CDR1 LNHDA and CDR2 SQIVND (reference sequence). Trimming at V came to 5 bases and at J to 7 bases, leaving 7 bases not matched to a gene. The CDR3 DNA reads TGTGCCAGTAGTCATTCCCGGACTAGCGGGGGGAATGAGCAGTTCTTC. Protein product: CASSHSRTSGGNEQFF.

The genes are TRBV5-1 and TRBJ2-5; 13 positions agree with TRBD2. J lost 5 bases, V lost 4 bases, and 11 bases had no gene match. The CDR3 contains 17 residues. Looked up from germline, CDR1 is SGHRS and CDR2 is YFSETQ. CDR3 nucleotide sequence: TGCGCCAGCAGCCCCCGGACTAGCGGGGGCGCCTGGGAGACCCAGTACTTC. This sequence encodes CASSPRTSGGAWETQYF.

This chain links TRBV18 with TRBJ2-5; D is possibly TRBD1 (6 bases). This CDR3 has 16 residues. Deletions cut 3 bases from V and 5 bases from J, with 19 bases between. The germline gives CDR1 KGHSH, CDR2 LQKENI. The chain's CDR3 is CASSPNEGEPRETQYF. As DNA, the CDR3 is TGTGCCAGCTCACCCAACGAGGGGGAACCGAGGGAGACCCAGTACTTC.

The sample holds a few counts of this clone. The DNA for the CDR3 is TGCGCCAGCAAGTGGGGGGTTCGAAACGAGCAGTACTTC. This sequence encodes CASKWGVRNEQYF. The chain is built from TRBV10-2 and TRBJ2-7, with D tentatively TRBD2 (6 bases). CDR1 and CDR2 from the germline V gene are WSHSY and SAAADI. The CDR3 contains 13 residues. V was trimmed by 7 bases and J by 5 bases, leaving 15 bases between them.

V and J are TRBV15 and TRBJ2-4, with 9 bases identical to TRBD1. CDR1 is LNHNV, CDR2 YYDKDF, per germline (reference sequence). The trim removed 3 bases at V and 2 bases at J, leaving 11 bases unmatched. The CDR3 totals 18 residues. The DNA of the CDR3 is TGTGCCACCAGCAGTCCCGGGACAGGGATCGGGACCAAAAACATTCAGTACTTC. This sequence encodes CATSSPGTGIGTKNIQYF.

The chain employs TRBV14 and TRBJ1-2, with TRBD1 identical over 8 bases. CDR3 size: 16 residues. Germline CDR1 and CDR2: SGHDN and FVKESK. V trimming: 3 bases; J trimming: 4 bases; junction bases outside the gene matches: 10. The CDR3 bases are TGTGCCAGCAGCCACCTCTATCAGGGGGCGCTCTATGGCTACACCTTC. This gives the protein CASSHLYQGALYGYTF.

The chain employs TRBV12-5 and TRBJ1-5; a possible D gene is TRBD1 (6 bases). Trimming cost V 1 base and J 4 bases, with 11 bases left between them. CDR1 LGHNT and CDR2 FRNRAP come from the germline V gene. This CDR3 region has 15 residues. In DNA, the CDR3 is TGTGCTAGTGGTTTGGAGGGGGACGGGAATCAGCCCCAGCATTTT. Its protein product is CASGLEGDGNQPQHF.